The 14 T cell receptor beta chains below come from one sample, sequenced in a study of graft-versus-host responses after intestinal transplantation. These receptors have no identified antigens. Generated by immunoSEQ multiplex PCR, the TCRdb table keeps only in-frame clones and is missing some. The sample carries 120,000 or so clones, 93% recorded once. This material consisted of unstimulated CD8+ T cells sorted from spleen or lymph node cells, taken before intestinal transplant. The receptors here all came from a human donor who received an intestinal transplant.

V is TRBV30 and J is TRBJ1-1; D is perhaps TRBD1 (5 bases). This CDR3 is built from 14 residues. Deletions cut 3 bases from V and 5 bases from J, with 16 bases between. The germline gives CDR1 GTSNPN, CDR2 SVGIG (reference sequence). CDR3 sequence: CAWRRDSRGTEAFF. The CDR3 DNA follows: TGTGCCTGGAGACGAGACAGCCGGGGGACTGAAGCTTTCTTT.

V usage is TRBV6-1 and J usage is TRBJ1-1, with D maybe TRBD1 (5 bases). The V end was cut by 3 bases, the J end by 8 bases, with 16 bases between. Germline CDR1 MNHNS, CDR2 SASEGT. The CDR3 runs to 14 residues. CDR3 sequence reads: CASSELYTGPEAFF. The CDR3 coding sequence is TGTGCCAGCAGTGAGCTTTATACGGGGCCAGAAGCTTTCTTT.

Regarding this clone: Other nucleotide sequences in the sample specify the same CDR3. The rearrangement links TRBV7-9 to TRBJ1-4; D not resolved. With 2 bases removed from V and 8 bases from J, the gap between germline ends came to 3 bases. The CDR3 runs 11 residues. Germline V gene data show CDR1 as SEHNR and CDR2 as FQNEAQ (reference sequence). CDR3 in DNA: TGTGCCAGCAGCTTACGCGAAAAACTGTTTTTT. Amino acids: CASSLREKLFF. The whole variable domain, remainder taken from reference TRBV7-9 and TRBJ1-4, is DTGVSQNPRHKITKRGQNVTFRCDPISEHNRLYWYRQTLGQGPEFLTYFQNEAQLEKSRLLSDRFSAERPKGSFSTLEIQRTEQGDSAMYLCASSLREKLFFGSGTQLSVL.

The rearrangement uses TRBV9 and TRBJ2-7; TRBD2 agrees at 7 bases. Per germline, CDR1 SGDLS and CDR2 YYNGEE. The V gene end was trimmed by 0 bases and the J gene end by 3 bases; junction bases not matched to a gene: 6. The CDR3 runs to 15 residues. The CDR3 loop is CASSVGGGPNYEQYF. The CDR3 DNA reads TGTGCCAGCAGCGTAGGGGGGGGACCTAACTACGAGCAGTACTTC.

V and J are TRBV19 and TRBJ2-1; TRBD2 matches 9 bases. There are 14 residues in the CDR3. Germline V gene lookup returns CDR1 LNHDA and CDR2 SQIVND (reference sequence). Trimming took 5 bases from V and 6 from J; bases not matched to a gene: 5. DNA of the CDR3: TGTGCCAGTAGTTATAGCGGGAGCATCAATGAGCAGTTCTTC. Its protein is CASSYSGSINEQFF.

The V gene is TRBV28, the J gene TRBJ1-1, with 12 bases identical to TRBD1. This CDR3 has 15 amino acids. The trim removed 3 bases at V and 6 bases at J, leaving 5 bases unmatched. Germline CDR1 is MDHEN and CDR2 is SYDVKM. CDR3 bases: TGTGCCAGCAGTTTGCCGGGACAGGGGGCTCCTGAAGCTTTCTTT. It translates to CASSLPGQGAPEAFF.

The chain uses TRBV27 and TRBJ2-7; TRBD2 agrees at 10 bases. CDR1 is MNHEY, CDR2 SMNVEV, per germline (reference sequence). The junction had 7 bases not matched to a gene; V was cut back by 4 bases and J by 4 bases. The CDR3 runs to 15 residues. For the CDR3, the DNA is TGTGCCAGCAGTTCCCTAGCGGGAGAGATATACGAGCAGTACTTC. Translation gives CASSSLAGEIYEQYF.

This clone was counted a single time. This chain joins TRBV5-4 and TRBJ2-7; no firm D call. CDR1 and CDR2 from the germline V gene are SGHNT and YYREEE (reference sequence). V lost 4 bases and J 2 bases, leaving 13 bases between the germline ends. The CDR3 has 14 amino acids. DNA of the CDR3: TGTGCCAGCAGCACCGTAATGCCTACCTACGAGCAGTACTTC. Translated, it gives CASSTVMPTYEQYF.

The chain links TRBV28 to TRBJ2-1; either TRBD1 or TRBD2 may supply D (5 bases each). Germline assignment: CDR1 MDHEN and CDR2 SYDVKM. Between the trimmed V and J ends, which lost 3 bases and 0 bases, there was a span of 21 bases. The CDR3 is 19 amino acids. The CDR3 here is CASSFPGTPSSSSYNEQFF. In nucleotides, the CDR3 is TGTGCCAGCAGTTTTCCCGGGACCCCATCCTCGAGCTCCTACAATGAGCAGTTCTTC.

The chain employs TRBV27 and TRBJ1-2, with a tentative D call TRBD1 (6 bases). The V end was cut by 5 bases, the J end by 4 bases, with 17 bases between. CDR3 length: 15 residues. Germline values: CDR1 MNHEY, CDR2 SMNVEV (reference sequence). In DNA form, the CDR3 reads TGTGCCAGCAGTCCCACCACAGGGAGCCTCTATGGCTACACCTTC. Protein: CASSPTTGSLYGYTF.

This clone was seen a handful of times. The genes are TRBV28 and TRBJ2-2; no definite D call. This CDR3 has 12 amino acids. Between the trimmed V and J ends, which lost 3 bases and 7 bases, there was a span of 6 bases. Germline V CDR1 and CDR2: MDHEN, SYDVKM. The CDR3 DNA reads as TGTGCCAGCAGTTTTCGCGGCGGGGAGCTGTTTTTT. Residues: CASSFRGGELFF.

The table lists this clone with a count of one. The chain is built from TRBV4-2 and TRBJ2-5; D perhaps matches TRBD2 (6 bases). Germline V gene lookup returns CDR1 LGHNA and CDR2 YNFKEQ. Trimming stripped 2 bases from V and 3 bases from J, with 16 bases between. The CDR3 is made up of 16 amino acids. In nucleotides, the CDR3 is TGTGCCAGCAGCCAAACCCCGGGACGGAGGGAAGAGACCCAGTACTTC. Translating gives CASSQTPGRREETQYF.

V and J are TRBV4-1 and TRBJ2-3; tentatively, D is TRBD1 or TRBD2 (5 bases each). Trimming took 1 base from V and 8 from J, leaving 13 bases between them. The CDR3 spans 14 residues. From germline, CDR1 is MGHRA and CDR2 YSYEKL. The CDR3 here is CASSQGTGQSTQYF. Here the CDR3 DNA reads TGCGCCAGCAGCCAAGGAACGGGGCAAAGTACGCAGTATTTT.

This clone was recorded once. The V call is TRBV27, the J call TRBJ1-2; 7 nucleotides align to TRBD1. The germline gives CDR1 MNHEY, CDR2 SMNVEV (reference sequence). The CDR3 has 15 residues. The V segment lost 0 bases and the J segment 2 bases; nucleotides outside the gene matches: 3. The CDR3 here is CASSLSSGGNYGYTF. The CDR3, as DNA: TGTGCCAGCAGTTTATCCTCAGGGGGGAACTATGGCTACACCTTC.